Listed here are 20 T cell receptor beta chains from one sample, sequenced in a study of T cell changes during pregnancy in multiple sclerosis. Generated by immunoSEQ multiplex PCR, the TCRdb table keeps only in-frame clones and is missing some. The sample includes approximately 30,000 clones, about 88% of them seen just once. This specimen consisted of CD8+ T cells from peripheral blood mononuclear cells, obtained in the second trimester of pregnancy. Receptors originate from a female donor with multiple sclerosis, enrolled in a pregnancy study.

This chain connects TRBV7-3 to TRBJ2-5, with 9 positions matching TRBD2. The length of the CDR3 is 16 residues. Germline V CDR1 and CDR2: SGHTA, FQGTGA. Trimming at V came to 2 bases and at J to 1 base, leaving 5 bases not matched to a gene. The CDR3 sequence: CASSLASGDLQETQYF. The CDR3 DNA follows: TGTGCCAGCAGCTTAGCTAGCGGGGACCTCCAAGAGACCCAGTACTTC.

The J gene is TRBJ2-3, the V gene TRBV10-3; TRBD1 is a possible D gene (7 bases). The length of the CDR3 is 14 residues. With 8 bases removed from V and 9 bases from J, the gap between germline ends came to 21 bases. Germline lookup yields CDR1 ENHRY and CDR2 SYGVKD. CDR3 DNA sequence: TGTGCCATCCTTCAGGGGGGAGGAAATGTCACGCAGTATTTT. Encoded protein: CAILQGGGNVTQYF.

This clone was observed once. V usage is TRBV19 and J usage is TRBJ2-5; 10 bases are shared with TRBD1. This CDR3 contains 15 residues. V was pared by 5 bases and J by 1 base, with 4 bases of the junction left unmatched. Germline V gene lookup returns CDR1 LNHDA and CDR2 SQIVND (reference sequence). The CDR3 region is CASSPRTGGQETQYF. The CDR3 DNA reads as TGTGCCAGTAGTCCCCGGACAGGGGGCCAAGAGACCCAGTACTTC.

This sequence joins TRBV7-8 and TRBJ2-1, with TRBD2 matching over 12 bases. The CDR3 spans 14 residues. V shed 1 base and J 14 bases; nucleotides not matched to a gene: 6. Germline V lookup: CDR1 SGHVS, CDR2 FQNEAQ. CDR3 in amino acids: CASSLGIASGGEFF. The CDR3 nucleotides read TGTGCCAGCAGCTTAGGGATCGCTAGCGGGGGGGAGTTCTTC. The entire variable domain, with the rest obtained from reference TRBV7-8 and TRBJ2-1, is as follows: GAGVSQSPRYKVAKRGQDVALRCDPISGHVSLFWYQQALGQGPEFLTYFQNEAQLDKSGLPSDRFFAERPEGSVSTLKIQRTQQEDSAVYLCASSLGIASGGEFFGPGTRLTVL.

V usage is TRBV6-5 and J usage is TRBJ1-6; D is undetermined. Germline CDR1 MNHEY, CDR2 SVGAGI. Between the trimmed V and J ends, which lost 6 bases and 7 bases, there was a span of 16 bases. This CDR3 has 15 amino acids. In DNA form, the CDR3 reads TGTGCCAGCAGCTGGAAGGAGGAGGGCAATTCACCCCTCCACTTT. This translates into CASSWKEEGNSPLHF.

The count of this clone is one. The gene calls are TRBV7-8 and TRBJ1-3; no definite D call. Germline CDR1 is SGHVS and CDR2 is FQNEAQ. V lost 3 bases to trimming and J lost 0 bases, with 6 bases between them. This CDR3 is 14 amino acids long. The CDR3 spells CASSFSASGNTIYF. CDR3 DNA sequence: TGTGCCAGCAGCTTCAGCGCCTCTGGAAACACCATATATTTT.

This clone was recorded once. This chain uses TRBV28 with TRBJ1-5, with D possibly TRBD1 on 5 matching bases. Trimming cost V 4 bases and J 3 bases, with 10 bases left between them. Germline V CDR1 and CDR2: MDHEN, SYDVKM. The CDR3 extends over 14 amino acids. The CDR3 sequence: CASSSDSLNQPQHF. The CDR3 nucleotides are TGTGCCAGCAGTTCCGACAGCCTCAATCAGCCCCAGCATTTT.

CDR3 sequence reads: CASSLWEGEGEAFF. As DNA, the CDR3 is TGTGCCAGCAGCTTATGGGAAGGGGAAGGGGAAGCTTTCTTT. The chain uses TRBV7-9 and TRBJ1-1; tentative D call: TRBD1 (5 bases). The CDR3 has 14 amino acids. Germline V lookup: CDR1 SEHNR, CDR2 FQNEAQ (reference sequence). Trimming removed 2 bases from V and 8 bases from J, with 15 bases in between.

J is TRBJ2-3 and V is TRBV4-3, with 7 nucleotides matching TRBD1. The CDR3 is 16 residues long. Per germline, CDR1 LGHNA and CDR2 YSLEER. Germline trimming cut 0 bases from V and 4 bases from J; bases unmatched to any gene: 7. The CDR3 DNA is TGCGCCAGCAGCCAAGATCCCGGGACAGCAGCAGATACGCAGTATTTT. It codes for CASSQDPGTAADTQYF.

This chain connects TRBV30 to TRBJ1-5; D gene uncertain. The germline V gene encodes CDR1 GTSNPN and CDR2 SVGIG (reference sequence). This CDR3 comprises 13 residues. The germline V and J ends were trimmed by 3 bases and 0 bases, with 6 bases remaining between them. DNA of the CDR3: TGTGCCTGGAGCCCCCTTAGCAATCAGCCCCAGCATTTT. Translated: CAWSPLSNQPQHF.

This chain joins TRBV30 and TRBJ2-7; a weak D match, TRBD2 (5 bases). V shed 2 bases and J shed 5 bases, with 7 bases lying between them. This CDR3 is built from 11 residues. CDR1 is GTSNPN, CDR2 SVGIG, per germline (reference sequence). This chain's CDR3 is CAWSWRNEQYF. CDR3 coding DNA: TGTGCCTGGAGTTGGAGGAACGAGCAGTACTTC. Variable domain in full (rest from reference TRBV30 and TRBJ2-7): SQTIHQWPATLVQPVGSPLSLECTVEGTSNPNLYWYRQAAGRGLQLLFYSVGIGQISSEVPQNLSASRPQDRQFILSSKKLLLSDSGFYLCAWSWRNEQYFGPGTRLTVT.

The J gene is TRBJ1-5, the V gene TRBV19; D possibly corresponds to TRBD1 (6 bases). The CDR3 is 18 amino acids. V was clipped by 5 bases and J by 0 bases, with 20 bases between them. CDR1 and CDR2 from the germline V gene are LNHDA and SQIVND (reference sequence). CDR3 in amino acids: CASSSTRGGIYSNQPQHF. Here the CDR3 DNA reads TGTGCCAGTAGTTCAACTAGGGGGGGTATTTATAGCAATCAGCCCCAGCATTTT.

CDR3 region: CASSLAFGGATTGELFF. The CDR3 DNA reads TGCGCCAGCAGCTTGGCCTTCGGGGGTGCCACCACCGGGGAGCTGTTTTTT. The rearrangement uses TRBV5-1 and TRBJ2-2, with D maybe TRBD2 (6 bases). From germline, CDR1 is SGHRS and CDR2 YFSETQ. The CDR3 loop spans 17 amino acids. Trimming left V 0 bases short and J 4 bases short, with 16 bases between. Full variable domain (outside the CDR3, taken from reference TRBV5-1 and TRBJ2-2): KAGVTQTPRYLIKTRGQQVTLSCSPISGHRSVSWYQQTPGQGLQFLFEYFSETQRNKGNFPGRFSGRQFSNSRSEMNVSTLELGDSALYLCASSLAFGGATTGELFFGEGSRLTVL.

J is TRBJ2-7 and V is TRBV7-8, with D unresolved. Trimming shortened V by 5 bases and J by 3 bases, and 5 bases separated the two germline ends. CDR3 length equals 11 residues. The germline CDR1 and CDR2 sequences are SGHVS and FQNEAQ. The CDR3 DNA sequence: TGTGCCAGCAGCCCCGGCTACGAGCAGTACTTC. Translation: CASSPGYEQYF.

V gene TRBV18 combines with J gene TRBJ2-7; weak D call: TRBD1 (5 bases). Trimming took 5 bases from V and 4 from J, leaving 15 bases between them. CDR3 length equals 14 residues. Germline V gives CDR1 KGHSH, CDR2 LQKENI. CDR3 sequence reads: CASSSSQGLYEQYF. CDR3 DNA sequence: TGTGCCAGCTCAAGTAGTCAGGGCCTATACGAGCAGTACTTC.

This clone appeared once. This chain links TRBV18 with TRBJ1-2, with D possibly TRBD1 on 6 matching bases. Looked up from germline, CDR1 is KGHSH and CDR2 is LQKENI. V lost 3 bases to trimming and J lost 4 bases, with 18 bases between them. The CDR3 has 16 amino acids. In DNA, the CDR3 is TGTGCCAGCTCACCTTACAGGGCCCCCCCCTTCTATGGCTACACCTTC. Translating it yields CASSPYRAPPFYGYTF.

This chain links TRBV30 with TRBJ1-2; D remains ambiguous. V dropped 0 bases and J dropped 2 bases, with 10 bases sitting between them. Germline loops: CDR1 GTSNPN, CDR2 SVGIG (reference sequence). The CDR3 sequence is 14 residues long. Here the CDR3 DNA reads TGTGCCTGGAGTGTACAAGGGAGGAACTATGGCTACACCTTC. The encoded protein is CAWSVQGRNYGYTF.

This chain connects TRBV6-4 to TRBJ2-3; the match to TRBD2 covers 8 bases. This CDR3 is built from 14 residues. The junction had 1 base not matched to a gene; V was cut back by 3 bases and J by 2 bases. From germline, CDR1 is MRHNA and CDR2 SNTAGT. As DNA, the CDR3 is TGTGCCAGCAGTGAGCGGGGGGACACAGATACGCAGTATTTT. It specifies CASSERGDTDTQYF.

The V call is TRBV10-3, the J call TRBJ1-4; D might be TRBD1 (5 bases). This CDR3 is 14 amino acids long. Deletions cut 6 bases from V and 4 bases from J, with 12 bases between. Germline assignment: CDR1 ENHRY and CDR2 SYGVKD. This CDR3 is CAISPDTYNEKLFF. CDR3 nucleotide sequence: TGTGCCATCAGCCCGGACACATATAATGAAAAACTGTTTTTT.

This chain uses TRBV30 with TRBJ2-3; tentatively, D is TRBD2 (6 bases). Germline-derived CDR1 and CDR2 are GTSNPN and SVGIG (reference sequence). The ends were cut back, 4 bases at V and 1 base at J, with 18 bases in the middle. The CDR3 runs to 16 residues. The CDR3 loop reads CAWTGPGVLRTDTQYF. The CDR3 DNA is TGTGCCTGGACTGGTCCGGGAGTCTTGCGCACAGATACGCAGTATTTT.